These 17 T cell receptor beta chains originate from one sample sequenced in a study of T cells after yellow fever vaccination. TCRdb ran MiXCR on the 5' RACE reads and lists one entry per CDR3 protein. The table records under 300,000 distinct CDR3 sequences, roughly 6.2% of them present only once. Sequencing was performed on CD4+ T cells sorted from PBMCs, taken on the day of the yellow fever booster vaccination. These TCRs come from a man in his thirties or forties who received the YFV17D yellow fever vaccine.

The CDR3 spells CASSFPAYEQYF. The CDR3 nucleotides are TGTGCCAGCAGCTTCCCTGCTTACGAGCAGTACTTC. The V and J genes are TRBV7-2 and TRBJ2-7; D gene uncertain. This CDR3 contains 12 residues. Trimming removed 3 bases from V and 4 bases from J, with 7 bases in between. In germline, CDR1 is SGHTA, CDR2 FQGNSA.

This clonotype was seen at least ten times. CDR3 in amino acids: CASSFLPGAEQYF. In nucleotides, the CDR3 is TGTGCCAGCAGCTTTCTTCCGGGAGCCGAGCAGTACTTC. The chain is built from TRBV7-2 and TRBJ2-7, with TRBD2 as a possible D gene (6 bases). This CDR3 has 13 amino acids. V was trimmed by 3 bases and J by 6 bases, leaving 12 bases between them. Germline V gives CDR1 SGHTA, CDR2 FQGNSA.

This clonotype was recorded at least ten times. V is TRBV5-5 and J is TRBJ2-2; no clear D gene. Germline CDR1 is SGHKS and CDR2 is YYEKEE (reference sequence). V was cut by 4 bases and J by 4 bases, with 14 bases left in between. CDR3 length equals 15 residues. For the CDR3, the DNA is TGTGCCAGCAGCCGCCTAGAATCGGTCACCGGGGAGCTGTTTTTT. Translation gives CASSRLESVTGELFF. Looking up the rest from reference TRBV5-5 and TRBJ2-2 gives the full variable domain: DAGVTQSPTHLIKTRGQQVTLRCSPISGHKSVSWYQQVLGQGPQFIFQYYEKEERGRGNFPDRFSARQFPNYSSELNVNALLLGDSALYLCASSRLESVTGELFFGEGSRLTVL.

To note about this clonotype: Since a much larger clone is just one base distant, this may be a read error. The chain uses TRBV7-6 and TRBJ2-1; 8 bases map to TRBD2. J lost 8 bases, V lost 5 bases, and 5 bases had no gene match. This CDR3 has 13 residues. Germline CDR1 SGHVS, CDR2 FNYEAQ. The CDR3 is CASSPGTSDEQFF. The CDR3 bases are TGTGCCAGCAGCCCTGGGACTAGTGATGAGCAGTTCTTC.

This clonotype appeared many times. J is TRBJ2-5 and V is TRBV20-1; 7 bases are a match to TRBD1. This CDR3 has 15 amino acids. CDR1 DFQATT and CDR2 SNEGSKA come from the germline V gene (reference sequence). V was pared by 6 bases and J by 5 bases, with 15 bases of the junction left unmatched. The CDR3 reads CSAPRQGFGGETQYF. The CDR3 DNA follows: TGCAGTGCCCCCCGACAGGGTTTCGGCGGGGAGACCCAGTACTTC.

This clonotype appeared many times. CDR3 nucleotides: TGTGCCAGCAGCGTTTCCGGGACAGGAGACTATGGCTACACCTTC. Translated: CASSVSGTGDYGYTF. The chain is built from TRBV7-3 and TRBJ1-2, with TRBD1 matching over 8 bases. The V and J ends lost 5 bases and 3 bases, in that order; junction bases with no gene match: 8. Germline V gene sequence: CDR1 SGHTA, CDR2 FQGTGA. The CDR3 contains 15 residues.

This clonotype has a count of ten or more. The rearrangement joins TRBV28 to TRBJ2-1; perhaps TRBD2 as D (6 bases). V was pared by 9 bases and J by 7 bases, with 16 bases between. CDR1 is MDHEN, CDR2 SYDVKM, per germline. This CDR3 is built from 13 residues. For the CDR3, the DNA is TGTGCCAGAACGGGACTTTCAAGGAATGAGCAGTTCTTC. Protein: CARTGLSRNEQFF. Looking up the rest from reference TRBV28 and TRBJ2-1 gives the full variable domain: DVKVTQSSRYLVKRTGEKVFLECVQDMDHENMFWYRQDPGLGLRLIYFSYDVKMKEKGDIPEGYSVSREKKERFSLILESASTNQTSMYLCARTGLSRNEQFFGPGTRLTVL.

This clonotype was seen ten or more times. The J gene is TRBJ2-1, the V gene TRBV4-3, with a possible D match to TRBD2 (5 bases). Germline V gene lookup returns CDR1 LGHNA and CDR2 YSLEER. Deletions cut 0 bases from V and 3 bases from J, with 6 bases between. The CDR3 consists of 14 residues. The DNA for the CDR3 is TGCGCCAGCAGCCAAGATCGGGGCTACAATGAGCAGTTCTTC. The encoded protein is CASSQDRGYNEQFF.

This clonotype came up a few times. This rearrangement joins TRBV30 to TRBJ2-1, with 8 positions matching TRBD2. The germline V gene encodes CDR1 GTSNPN and CDR2 SVGIG (reference sequence). CDR3 size: 15 residues. Trimming took 0 bases from V and 8 from J; bases not matched to a gene: 9. The CDR3 is CAWSVNTGGLDEQFF. Written as DNA, the CDR3 is TGTGCCTGGAGTGTAAATACGGGAGGGCTGGATGAGCAGTTCTTC.

In its sample, this clonotype was seen a few times. The J gene is TRBJ2-7, the V gene TRBV5-1; D is ambiguous. CDR1 is SGHRS and CDR2 is YFSETQ in the germline V gene. This CDR3 is built from 15 residues. The ends were cut back, 2 bases at V and 3 bases at J, with 15 bases in the middle. CDR3 bases: TGCGCCAGCAGCTTCAGTTCGAGATCAAACTACGAGCAGTACTTC. It specifies CASSFSSRSNYEQYF.

This clonotype was seen at least ten times. The chain combines TRBV7-2 with TRBJ2-2; 7 nucleotides match TRBD1. There are 14 residues in the CDR3. Germline CDR1 SGHTA, CDR2 FQGNSA. V dropped 7 bases and J dropped 3; count of bases not matched to a gene: 5. CDR3 amino acids: CASKLQGYTGELFF. Here the CDR3 DNA reads TGTGCCAGCAAATTACAGGGGTACACCGGGGAGCTGTTTTTT.

The rearrangement joins TRBV12-3 or TRBV12-4 to TRBJ2-5, with TRBD2 matching 8 bases. The trim removed 1 base at V and 0 bases at J, leaving 7 bases unmatched. The CDR3 has 17 residues. Here the CDR3 reads CASSLGLLAGHQETQYF. The CDR3 DNA sequence: TGTGCCAGCAGTTTAGGGTTGCTAGCGGGCCACCAAGAGACCCAGTACTTC.

This chain uses TRBV21-1 with TRBJ1-5. TRBV21-1 counts as a pseudogene. The CDR3 is 12 residues long. The DNA of the CDR3 is TGTGCCAGCAGCAAAGACAATCAGCCCCAGCATTTT. Translated: CASSKDNQPQHF.

The chain combines TRBV5-1 with TRBJ2-1; D possibly corresponds to TRBD2 (5 bases). Trimming cost V 4 bases and J 7 bases, with 12 bases left between them. This CDR3 is built from 13 residues. Germline values: CDR1 SGHRS, CDR2 YFSETQ. CDR3 in amino acids: CASSGLRGNEQFF. The CDR3 DNA reads TGCGCCAGCAGCGGCCTTCGGGGTAATGAGCAGTTCTTC.

This clonotype turned up a few times. The chain uses TRBV7-2 and TRBJ2-3, with 7 positions matching TRBD2. The trim removed 1 base at V and 4 bases at J, leaving 8 bases unmatched. The CDR3 has 16 amino acids. Looked up from germline, CDR1 is SGHTA and CDR2 is FQGNSA. CDR3 residues: CASSLVRGLGPDTQYF. For the CDR3, the DNA is TGTGCCAGCAGCTTAGTTAGAGGACTAGGGCCAGATACGCAGTATTTT. Full variable domain (rest looked up from reference TRBV7-2 and TRBJ2-3): GAGVSQSPSNKVTEKGKDVELRCDPISGHTALYWYRQSLGQGLEFLIYFQGNSAPDKSGLPSDRFSAERTGGSVSTLTIQRTQQEDSAVYLCASSLVRGLGPDTQYFGPGTRLTVL.

The chain links TRBV5-4 to TRBJ2-1, with D tentatively TRBD1 or TRBD2 (5 bases each). This CDR3 region has 17 residues. Trimming removed 2 bases at V and 7 bases at J, with 22 bases between. Germline V gene sequence: CDR1 SGHNT, CDR2 YYREEE (reference sequence). The DNA of the CDR3 is TGTGCCAGCAGCTTTTGGTCAACCGGGACCGCCCATAATGAGCAGTTCTTC. Its protein is CASSFWSTGTAHNEQFF.

The CDR3 nucleotides are TGTGCCAGCAGCTTAGAGCCTCCCTCCTACGAGCAGTACTTC. It yields the protein CASSLEPPSYEQYF. The rearrangement links TRBV7-9 to TRBJ2-7; D remains ambiguous. This CDR3 has 14 amino acids. With 1 base removed from V and 0 bases from J, the gap between germline ends came to 7 bases. Germline V gene data show CDR1 as SEHNR and CDR2 as FQNEAQ (reference sequence). Variable domain in full (rest from reference TRBV7-9 and TRBJ2-7): DTGVSQNPRHKITKRGQNVTFRCDPISEHNRLYWYRQTLGQGPEFLTYFQNEAQLEKSRLLSDRFSAERPKGSFSTLEIQRTEQGDSAMYLCASSLEPPSYEQYFGPGTRLTVT.